Listed below are T cell receptor beta chains from one sample, sequenced in a study of blood T cell repertoires in COVID-19. Measured with immunoSEQ multiplex PCR; TCRdb has only the in-frame clones, and not every one. This sample has 400,000 or so clones; around 87% occur once, and the top ten carry roughly 1.9%. Sequencing was carried out using PBMCs or T cells enriched from blood (not recorded which). The receptors here all came from a man aged 35 to 55 in a cohort exposed to, infected with or recovered from COVID-19 (not recorded which). Each CDR3 is given without its conserved first and last residue. The D gene is left open where the match is weak.

>TRBV6-5|NA
ASSYTRGGGEQF
>TRBV5-1|NA
ASSLTGTSGANVLT
>TRBV28|NA
ASSPPLTGVPHEQY
>TRBV3-1/TRBV3-2|NA
ASSQHAGIEINTEAF
>TRBV3-1/TRBV3-2|NA
ASSLLGTEAF
>TRBV18|TRBD1
ASSTGERNEQF
>TRBV5-1|NA
ASSPQGPSHEQY
>TRBV28|NA
ASSLFSIRISYNEQF
>TRBV10-2|NA
ASSDRPGGYT
>TRBV7-6|NA
ASTLSGSTEAF
>TRBV7-9|TRBD2
ASSLWGSSGRAFPEQY
>TRBV6-2/TRBV6-3|TRBD1
ASSRGGGGTSYEQY
>TRBV7-6|TRBD2
ASSLATSGRAFTGELF
>TRBV7-9|NA
ASSLGFGGYT
>TRBV5-4|TRBD1
ASSSDTGTGAYGYT
>TRBV6-6|TRBD2
ASSQKAGFISGANVLT
>TRBV7-2|TRBD2
ASSFRYGTSGGNEQF
>TRBV6-5|NA
ATTVNTEAF
>TRBV28|TRBD2
ASSAGLVYEQY
>TRBV5-4|NA
ASSLQQGGSGKLF
>TRBV2|NA
ASTPMGGGTEAF
>TRBV7-9|TRBD1
ASSLWDRGPVETQY
>TRBV29-1|TRBD1
SSNRGPRPPISNYGYT
>TRBV12-3/TRBV12-4|NA
ASSSTVQETQY
>TRBV27|NA
ASRRLDQETQY
>TRBV6-5|TRBD1
ASSSAGGNTDTQY
>TRBV4-2|NA
ASSPSGDSREKLF
>TRBV2|NA
ASIKPTGTPNYGYT